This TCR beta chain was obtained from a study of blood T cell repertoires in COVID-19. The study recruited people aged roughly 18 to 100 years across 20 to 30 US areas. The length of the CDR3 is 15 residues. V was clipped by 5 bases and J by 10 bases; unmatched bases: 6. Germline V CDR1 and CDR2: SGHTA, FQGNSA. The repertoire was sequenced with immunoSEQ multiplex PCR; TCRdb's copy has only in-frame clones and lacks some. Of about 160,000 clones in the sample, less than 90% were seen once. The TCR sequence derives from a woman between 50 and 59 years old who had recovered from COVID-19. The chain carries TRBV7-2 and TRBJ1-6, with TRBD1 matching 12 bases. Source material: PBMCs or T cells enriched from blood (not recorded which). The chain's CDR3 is CASSTGQGAYSPLHF. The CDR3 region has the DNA TGTGCCAGCAGCACGGGACAGGGGGCGTACTCACCCCTCCACTTT.